The rows below give T cell receptor beta chains drawn from one sample of a study of identifying expanded T cells in peripheral blood. This table comes from immunoSEQ multiplex PCR, and its TCRdb copy is limited to in-frame clones, with some not included. The table shows about 130,000 clones, with about 88% occurring only once. The sample comprised blood. The receptors were sampled from a person aged 18-70 years in good health. Both conserved end residues are part of each CDR3. D genes are given only for firm matches. Clone size appears in some rows only: once, few, many, or a class for an expanded clone.

>.|TRBJ1-1|.|14|TRBV9
CASTGGTVNTEAFF
TGTGCCAGCACTGGGGGGACGGTGAACACTGAAGCTTTCTTT
>.|TRBJ2-5|TRBD1|16|TRBV7-6
CASSTGQGGYLETQYF
TGTGCCAGCAGCACCGGACAGGGGGGATATCTAGAGACCCAGTACTTC
>few|TRBJ2-3|.|13|TRBV7-2
CASSLSHSDTQYF
TGTGCCAGCAGCTTATCTCACTCGGATACGCAGTATTTT
>.|TRBJ1-5|.|15|TRBV4-1
CASSQDSGTRQPQHF
TGCGCCAGCAGCCAAGATTCGGGGACGCGACAGCCCCAGCATTTT
>few|TRBJ1-5|.|14|TRBV11-2
CASSSKGGGQPQHF
TGTGCCAGCAGCTCAAAGGGTGGAGGTCAGCCCCAGCATTTT
>.|TRBJ2-7|TRBD1|15|TRBV7-2
CASSLSGTGLREQYF
TGTGCCAGCAGCTTATCCGGGACAGGGCTGCGCGAGCAGTACTTC
>.|TRBJ2-7|.|14|TRBV6-5
CASRKGKGSHEQYF
TGTGCCAGCAGGAAGGGAAAAGGATCCCACGAGCAGTACTTC
>.|TRBJ1-2|.|16|TRBV7-9
CASSFLQTTPNYGYTF
TGTGCCAGCAGCTTTCTACAGACCACCCCTAACTATGGCTACACCTTC
>.|TRBJ2-1|TRBD2|15|TRBV5-1
CASGPESGRVNEQFF
TGCGCCAGCGGACCCGAAAGCGGGAGGGTGAATGAGCAGTTCTTC
>once|TRBJ2-2|TRBD1|15|TRBV4-1
CASSRQGSNTGELFF
TGCGCCAGCAGTCGACAGGGGTCGAACACCGGGGAGCTGTTTTTT
>.|TRBJ2-5|TRBD2|14|TRBV14
CASSRLAVQETQYF
TGTGCCAGCAGCCGTCTAGCGGTTCAAGAGACCCAGTACTTC
>.|TRBJ1-1|.|13|TRBV29-1
CSVGRQLDTEAFF
TGCAGCGTTGGGAGGCAGTTGGACACTGAAGCTTTCTTT
>.|TRBJ1-1|.|13|TRBV6-6
CASSFDRGREAFF
TGTGCCAGCAGTTTTGACCGGGGGCGTGAAGCTTTCTTT
>.|TRBJ1-1|.|14|TRBV7-3
CASSLTPRATEAFF
TGTGCCAGCAGCTTAACCCCTAGGGCCACTGAAGCTTTCTTT
>once|TRBJ1-1|.|15|TRBV9
CASSSVGAFNTEAFF
TGTGCCAGCAGCTCAGTTGGGGCCTTTAACACTGAAGCTTTCTTT
>.|TRBJ2-1|.|15|TRBV27
CASSKHASTYNEQFF
TGTGCCAGCAGCAAGCACGCCAGCACCTACAATGAGCAGTTCTTC
>.|TRBJ2-7|.|15|TRBV27
CASSKSFPISYEQYF
TGTGCCAGCAGTAAAAGTTTCCCGATATCCTACGAGCAGTACTTC
>.|TRBJ2-5|TRBD2|16|TRBV7-2
CASSPRLAGYQETQYF
TGTGCCAGCAGCCCAAGACTAGCGGGTTACCAAGAGACCCAGTACTTC
>.|TRBJ2-7|.|16|TRBV7-2
CASSPQRDRLTYEQYF
TGTGCCAGCAGTCCGCAGCGGGACAGGCTTACCTACGAGCAGTACTTC
>.|TRBJ2-2|.|13|TRBV5-1
CASNPGNTGELFF
TGCGCCAGCAATCCCGGGAACACCGGGGAGCTGTTTTTT
>.|TRBJ1-1|.|17|TRBV11-2
CASSLVAAATMNTEAFF
TGTGCCAGCAGCTTAGTAGCGGCAGCTACAATGAACACTGAAGCTTTCTTT
>once|TRBJ1-1|TRBD1|15|TRBV5-4
CASSYYRGGNTEAFF
TGTGCCAGCAGCTATTACAGGGGAGGAAACACTGAAGCTTTCTTT
>.|TRBJ2-5|.|16|TRBV4-1
CASSQAGSSSQETQYF
TGCGCCAGCAGCCAAGCGGGCTCTTCCTCCCAAGAGACCCAGTACTTC
>.|TRBJ2-1|TRBD2|16|TRBV6-5
CASSYLSGGAYNEQFF
TGTGCCAGCAGTTACCTTAGCGGGGGGGCCTACAATGAGCAGTTCTTC
>.|TRBJ2-2|.|15|TRBV6-1
CASSRVGRDTGELFF
TGTGCCAGCAGTCGCGTGGGTCGGGACACCGGGGAGCTGTTTTTT
>.|TRBJ1-5|.|15|TRBV7-8
CASSRAVREGQPQHF
TGTGCCAGCAGTCGAGCGGTAAGGGAGGGTCAGCCCCAGCATTTT
>.|TRBJ2-2|TRBD1|14|TRBV6-4
CASSGQGNTGELFF
TGTGCCAGCAGCGGACAGGGGAACACCGGGGAGCTGTTTTTT
>.|TRBJ2-1|TRBD2|15|TRBV28
CASSRTSGSKNEQFF
TGTGCCAGCAGCCGAACTAGCGGGAGTAAGAATGAGCAGTTCTTC
>.|TRBJ2-7|.|15|TRBV2
CASSDIGGGSYEQYF
TGTGCCAGCAGTGACATCGGGGGTGGATCCTACGAGCAGTACTTC
>.|TRBJ2-3|.|16|TRBV21-1
CANGVFKLAGADTQYF
TGTGCCAATGGGGTTTTCAAACTAGCGGGAGCAGATACGCAGTATTTT
>.|TRBJ2-7|TRBD2|15|TRBV5-6
CASRKLSGSYGEQYF
TGTGCCAGCAGAAAGCTTAGCGGGAGTTACGGGGAGCAGTACTTC
>.|TRBJ2-5|.|14|TRBV19
CASSIDGGVETQYF
TGTGCCAGTAGTATAGATGGCGGGGTGGAGACCCAGTACTTC
>medium-sized|TRBJ2-1|.|15|TRBV7-6
CASSHTSLGYNEQFF
TGTGCCAGCAGCCACACGAGCCTAGGTTACAATGAGCAGTTCTTC
>.|TRBJ2-7|.|13|TRBV11-3
CASSLYSGREQYF
TGTGCCAGCAGCTTATATTCTGGTCGGGAGCAGTACTTC
>.|TRBJ2-3|.|14|TRBV7-2
CASSLGGGSDTQYF
TGTGCCAGCAGCTTAGGAGGGGGTTCAGATACGCAGTATTTT
>.|TRBJ2-3|.|13|TRBV6-1
CASSEQGSDTQYF
TGTGCCAGCAGTGAACAGGGGTCAGATACGCAGTATTTT
>.|TRBJ1-5|.|15|TRBV18
CASSPGSSRDQPQHF
TGTGCCAGCTCACCTGGGTCTAGTAGAGACCAGCCCCAGCATTTT
>.|TRBJ1-1|TRBD1|13|TRBV7-7
CASSTGTGAEAFF
TGTGCCAGCAGCACTGGGACAGGGGCTGAAGCTTTCTTT
>.|TRBJ1-5|.|15|TRBV9
CASSVGLQPDQPQHF
TGTGCCAGCAGCGTAGGATTACAACCCGATCAGCCCCAGCATTTT
>.|TRBJ2-5|.|13|TRBV11-2
CASSPRTEETQYF
TGTGCCAGCAGCCCCCGGACCGAAGAGACCCAGTACTTC
>.|TRBJ2-5|TRBD1|17|TRBV19
CASSSRQGVSSEETQYF
TGTGCCAGTAGTAGCCGACAGGGGGTTTCTTCGGAAGAGACCCAGTACTTC
>.|TRBJ2-3|.|14|TRBV6-5
CASSYDRGSGTQYF
TGTGCCAGCAGTTACGATAGGGGAAGTGGTACGCAGTATTTT
>.|TRBJ2-2|TRBD1|14|TRBV6-1
CASRGQGAPGELFF
TGTGCCAGCAGAGGACAGGGGGCACCCGGGGAGCTGTTTTTT
>.|TRBJ1-5|.|14|TRBV28
CASSFGPARQPQHF
TGTGCCAGCAGTTTTGGACCCGCACGTCAGCCCCAGCATTTT
>many|TRBJ2-7|.|13|TRBV11-1
CASSLMTRYEQYF
TGTGCCAGCAGCCTCATGACACGATACGAGCAGTACTTC
>few|TRBJ2-7|TRBD2|16|TRBV11-2
CASSSRTAGVSYEQYF
TGTGCCAGCAGTTCCCGCACGGCGGGGGTTTCCTACGAGCAGTACTTC
>many|TRBJ2-7|.|15|TRBV4-1
CASSQSRDLPYEQYF
TGCGCCAGCAGCCAAAGCCGGGACTTACCCTACGAGCAGTACTTC